This entry features one T cell receptor beta chain sequence. Antigen unknown. The data were taken from a study of Ad26.COV2.S vaccination and SARS-CoV-2 variants. Study outcomes and limitations: It was reported that spike-specific CD8+ and CD4+ T cell responses were substantially broad after vaccination. Comparability of non-spike TCR breadth was observed across vaccine and placebo recipients.

Treatment specified: around 19 received Ad26.COV2.S at low or high dose, single or two shots; 5 received placebo; per-sample allocation not given. The samples date from day 63 after the first vaccine or placebo injection. Generated by immunoSEQ multiplex PCR, the TCRdb table keeps only in-frame clones and is missing some. The table lists around 300,000 clones, roughly nine tenths of them singletons, with around 6.6% in the top ten. V was cut by 4 bases and J by 5 bases, with 15 bases left in between. The germline V gene encodes CDR1 SGHDT and CDR2 YYEEEE. CDR3 length: 14 residues. Sequenced here: peripheral blood, sampled in a trial of Ad26.COV2.S vaccine versus placebo. The chain is built from TRBV5-6 and TRBJ1-2; D possibly corresponds to TRBD1 (5 bases). The receptor comes from a person between 18 and 65 years old who received the Ad26.COV2.S COVID-19 vaccine or a placebo. The CDR3 loop is CASSPQGIGYGYTF. The CDR3 nucleotides are TGTGCCAGCAGCCCCCAGGGAATTGGATATGGCTACACCTTC.